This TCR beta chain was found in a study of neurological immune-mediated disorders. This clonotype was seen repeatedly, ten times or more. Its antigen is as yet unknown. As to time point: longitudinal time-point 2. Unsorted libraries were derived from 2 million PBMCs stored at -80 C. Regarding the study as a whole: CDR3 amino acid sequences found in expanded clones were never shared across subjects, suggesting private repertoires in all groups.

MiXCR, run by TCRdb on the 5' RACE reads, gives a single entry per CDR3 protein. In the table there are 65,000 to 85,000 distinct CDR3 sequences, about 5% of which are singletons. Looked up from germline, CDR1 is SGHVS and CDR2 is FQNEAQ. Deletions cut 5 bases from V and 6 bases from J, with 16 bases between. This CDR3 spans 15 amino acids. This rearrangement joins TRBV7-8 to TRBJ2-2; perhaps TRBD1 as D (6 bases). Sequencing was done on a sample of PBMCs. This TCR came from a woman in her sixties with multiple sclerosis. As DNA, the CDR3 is TGTGCCAGCAGCCGAGGACAGCCGTTCCCCGGGGAGCTGTTTTTT. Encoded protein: CASSRGQPFPGELFF.